This T cell receptor beta chain comes out of a study of Graves' ophthalmopathy and Graves' hyperthyroidism. General observations from the study: Forecasting of ophthalmopathy progression by the model achieved over 55% sensitivity and roughly 78% specificity.

On this clonotype: The antigen is undetermined.

TCR beta CDR3 amplification used RNA transcripts. The library came from an HTBI-primed first-round RT-PCR and a second-round multiplex PCR. MiXCR, applied by TCRdb to the multiplex PCR reads, yields one record per CDR3 protein. This repertoire shows around 670,000 distinct CDR3 sequences, around 40% found once; its top ten account for approximately 43%. V was shortened by 8 bases and J by 4 bases, with 11 bases between the two germline ends. This CDR3 contains 12 residues. Per the germline V gene, CDR1 is MGHDK and CDR2 is SYGVNS. The sequence derives from an adult man with Graves' ophthalmopathy. What was sequenced was peripheral blood. The gene calls are TRBV25-1 and TRBJ1-2; unclear D gene. The CDR3 protein is CASVDGSYGYTF. For the CDR3, the DNA is TGTGCCAGCGTTGACGGGTCCTATGGCTACACCTTC.